This TCR beta chain originates from a study of cytomegalovirus exposure and HLA in healthy donors. Using immunoSEQ multiplex PCR, the repertoire was profiled, and TCRdb retains in-frame clones only, with some absent. The sample lists about 21,000 clones, roughly 97% seen once, with 10% in the top ten. The CDR3 runs 14 residues. The V segment lost 3 bases and the J segment 5 bases; nucleotides outside the gene matches: 5. Germline V CDR1 and CDR2: MNHNS, SASEGT. Sequenced sample: PBMCs. The clonotype originates from a young man in good health and CMV-seropositive. The rearrangement uses TRBV6-1 and TRBJ2-5; the match to TRBD1 covers 8 bases. DNA of the CDR3: TGTGCCAGCAGTGATCAGGACAGGGAGGAGACCCAGTACTTC. This codes for CASSDQDREETQYF.